This entry is about one T cell receptor beta chain. Its antigen remains unidentified. This record belongs to a study of cytomegalovirus exposure and HLA in healthy donors. Study as a whole: Genetic ancestry analysis placed 75% to 85% of the 398 donors that were genotyped in the Caucasian-associated cluster. Study observations and caveats: Later analysis placed DRB1 highest and HLA-C lowest in TCR association rates, which differed by HLA locus. TCR sequences were mostly rare, though some public TCRs occurred in many donors.

Trimming removed 6 bases from V and 4 bases from J; junction bases left unmatched: 5. CDR3 length: 13 amino acids. Germline V gene sequence: CDR1 MDHEN, CDR2 SYDVKM. Use of 60 Vbeta and 13 Jbeta primers characterized the PCR. Assay: immunoSEQ multiplex PCR; the TCRdb copy retains only in-frame clones and omits some. The sample holds roughly 180,000 clones, approximately 80% seen once. Sequencing was carried out using PBMCs. This chain connects TRBV28 to TRBJ2-7; 8 nucleotides line up with TRBD1. The source is a female donor in good health and CMV-seronegative. Here the CDR3 reads CASRDRGLYEQYF. The CDR3 DNA sequence: TGTGCCAGCAGAGACAGGGGCCTTTACGAGCAGTACTTC.